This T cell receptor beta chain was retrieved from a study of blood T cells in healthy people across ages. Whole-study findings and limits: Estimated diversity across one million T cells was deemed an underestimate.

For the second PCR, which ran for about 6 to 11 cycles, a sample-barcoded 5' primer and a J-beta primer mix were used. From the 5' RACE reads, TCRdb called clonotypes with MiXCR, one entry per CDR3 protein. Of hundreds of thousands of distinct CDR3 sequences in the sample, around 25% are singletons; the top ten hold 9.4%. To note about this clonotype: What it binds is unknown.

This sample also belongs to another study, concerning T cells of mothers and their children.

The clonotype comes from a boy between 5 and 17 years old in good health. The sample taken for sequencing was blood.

The CDR3 region has the DNA TGTGCCAGCAGTTTAATGGGAAGTGTAGCCTACGAGCAGTACTTC. This sequence encodes CASSLMGSVAYEQYF. The chain links TRBV28 to TRBJ2-5; the D is unclear. With the DNA end fitting TRBJ2-7 better, the J assignment may be wrong. Per the germline V gene, CDR1 is MDHEN and CDR2 is SYDVKM. The CDR3 covers 15 residues.